The entry below describes one T cell receptor (beta chain). The data originate from a study of T-cell reconstitution after alpha-beta-depleted transplantation in children. Looked up from germline, CDR1 is MDHEN and CDR2 is SYDVKM. The CDR3 runs 17 residues. Trimming took 4 bases from V and 6 from J, leaving 19 bases between them. Unique molecular identifiers were incorporated during preparation of the TCRbeta library. TCRdb redid the calling of the PCR reads with MiXCR, one entry per CDR3 protein. Altogether 490,000 or so distinct CDR3 sequences are present, around 13% being singletons, with the ten largest covering about 5.6%.

The chain links TRBV28 to TRBJ1-6; D is ambiguous. The sample here was PBMCs from the stem cell graft donor, taken from the stem cell graft. This sequence was found in a human donor who donated a stem cell graft to a child with combined immunodeficiency. CDR3 in amino acids: CASSSSMPTALNSPLHF. CDR3 DNA sequence: TGTGCCAGCAGTTCCTCCATGCCAACAGCACTTAATTCACCCCTCCACTTT.